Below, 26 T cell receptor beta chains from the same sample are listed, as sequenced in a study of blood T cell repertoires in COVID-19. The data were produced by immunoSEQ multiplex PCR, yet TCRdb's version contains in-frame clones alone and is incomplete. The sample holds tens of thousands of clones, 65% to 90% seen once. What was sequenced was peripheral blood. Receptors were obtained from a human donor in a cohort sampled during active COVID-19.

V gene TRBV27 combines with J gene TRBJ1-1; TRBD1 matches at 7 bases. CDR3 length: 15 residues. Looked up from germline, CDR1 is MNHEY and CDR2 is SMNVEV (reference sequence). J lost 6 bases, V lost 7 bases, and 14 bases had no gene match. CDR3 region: CASTLYPGQYSEAFF. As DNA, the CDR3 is TGTGCCAGCACTCTGTACCCGGGACAGTACTCTGAAGCTTTCTTT.

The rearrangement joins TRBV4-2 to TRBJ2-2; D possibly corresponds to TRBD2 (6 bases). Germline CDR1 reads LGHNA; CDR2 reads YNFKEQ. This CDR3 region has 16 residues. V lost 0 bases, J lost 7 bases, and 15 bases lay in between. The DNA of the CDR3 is TGTGCCAGCAGCCAAGATCGGTCGGGACTTGGCGGGGAGCTGTTTTTT. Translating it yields CASSQDRSGLGGELFF.

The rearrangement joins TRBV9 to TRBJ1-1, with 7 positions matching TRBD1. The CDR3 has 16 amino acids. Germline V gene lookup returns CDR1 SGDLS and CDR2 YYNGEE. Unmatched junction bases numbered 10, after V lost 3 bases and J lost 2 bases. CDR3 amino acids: CASSARNRGGNTEAFF. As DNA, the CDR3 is TGTGCCAGCAGCGCGAGGAACAGGGGCGGTAACACTGAAGCTTTCTTT.

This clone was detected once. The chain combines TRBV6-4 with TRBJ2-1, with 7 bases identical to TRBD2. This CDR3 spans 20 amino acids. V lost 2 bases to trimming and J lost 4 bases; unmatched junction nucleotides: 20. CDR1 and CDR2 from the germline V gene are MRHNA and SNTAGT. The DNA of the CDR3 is TGTGCCAGCAGTGACACAGGTGATGTGCGCGGGAGATCCCTATACAATGAGCAGTTCTTC. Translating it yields CASSDTGDVRGRSLYNEQFF.

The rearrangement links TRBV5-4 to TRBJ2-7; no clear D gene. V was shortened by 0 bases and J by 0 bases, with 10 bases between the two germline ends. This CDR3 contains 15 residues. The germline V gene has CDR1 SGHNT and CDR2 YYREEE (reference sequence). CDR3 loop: CASSLGGSASYEQYF. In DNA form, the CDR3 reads TGTGCCAGCAGCTTGGGCGGCAGTGCCTCCTACGAGCAGTACTTC.

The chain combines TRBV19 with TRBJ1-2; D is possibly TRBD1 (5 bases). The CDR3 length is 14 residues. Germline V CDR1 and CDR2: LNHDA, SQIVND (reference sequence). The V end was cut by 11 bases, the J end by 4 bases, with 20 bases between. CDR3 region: CAARGEGQLYGYTF. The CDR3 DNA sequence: TGTGCCGCCCGAGGGGAGGGGCAGCTCTATGGCTACACCTTC.

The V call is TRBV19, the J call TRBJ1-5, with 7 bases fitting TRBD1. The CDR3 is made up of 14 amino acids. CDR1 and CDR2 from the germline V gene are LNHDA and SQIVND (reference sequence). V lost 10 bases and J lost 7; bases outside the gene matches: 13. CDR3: CATSGQPTGQPQHF. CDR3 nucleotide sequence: TGTGCCACCTCGGGACAGCCCACCGGGCAGCCCCAGCATTTT.

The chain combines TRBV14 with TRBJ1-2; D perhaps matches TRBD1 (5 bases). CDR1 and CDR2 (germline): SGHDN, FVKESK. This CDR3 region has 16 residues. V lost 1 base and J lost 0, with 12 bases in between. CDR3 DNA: TGTGCCAGCAGCCAAGCCAGGACAACAGCTAACTATGGCTACACCTTC. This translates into CASSQARTTANYGYTF.

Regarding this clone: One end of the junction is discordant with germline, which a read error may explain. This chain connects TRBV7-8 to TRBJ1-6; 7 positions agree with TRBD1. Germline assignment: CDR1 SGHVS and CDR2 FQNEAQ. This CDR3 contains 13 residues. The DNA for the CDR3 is TGTGCCGGCAGGGACAGAGTTAATTCACCCCTCCACTTT. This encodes CAGRDRVNSPLHF.

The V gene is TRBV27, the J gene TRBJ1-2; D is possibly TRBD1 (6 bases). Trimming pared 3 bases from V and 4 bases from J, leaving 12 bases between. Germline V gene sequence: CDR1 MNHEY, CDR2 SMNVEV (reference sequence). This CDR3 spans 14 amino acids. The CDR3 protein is CASSFGTGSYGYTF. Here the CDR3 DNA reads TGTGCCAGCAGTTTCGGTACAGGGTCCTATGGCTACACCTTC.

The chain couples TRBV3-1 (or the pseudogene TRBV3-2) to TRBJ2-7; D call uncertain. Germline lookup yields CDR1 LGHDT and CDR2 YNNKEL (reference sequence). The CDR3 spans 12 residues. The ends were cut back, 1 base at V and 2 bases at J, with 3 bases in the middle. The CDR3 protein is CASSQGAYEQYF. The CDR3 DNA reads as TGTGCCAGCAGCCAAGGAGCCTACGAGCAGTACTTC.

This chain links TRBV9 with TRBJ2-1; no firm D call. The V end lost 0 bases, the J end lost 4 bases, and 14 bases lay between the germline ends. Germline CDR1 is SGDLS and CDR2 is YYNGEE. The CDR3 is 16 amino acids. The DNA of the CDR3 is TGTGCCAGCAGCGTAGGTGGGCCTCCCCAATACAATGAGCAGTTCTTC. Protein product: CASSVGGPPQYNEQFF. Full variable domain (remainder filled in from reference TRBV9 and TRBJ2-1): DSGVTQTPKHLITATGQRVTLRCSPRSGDLSVYWYQQSLDQGLQFLIQYYNGEERAKGNILERFSAQQFPDLHSELNLSSLELGDSALYFCASSVGGPPQYNEQFFGPGTRLTVL.

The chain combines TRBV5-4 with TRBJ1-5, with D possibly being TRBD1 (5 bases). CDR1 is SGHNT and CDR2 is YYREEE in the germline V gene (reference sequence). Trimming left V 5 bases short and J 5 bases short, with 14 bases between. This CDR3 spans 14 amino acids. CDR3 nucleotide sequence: TGTGCCAGCAGTGACCAGGGCAGGGATCAGCCCCAGCATTTT. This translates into CASSDQGRDQPQHF.

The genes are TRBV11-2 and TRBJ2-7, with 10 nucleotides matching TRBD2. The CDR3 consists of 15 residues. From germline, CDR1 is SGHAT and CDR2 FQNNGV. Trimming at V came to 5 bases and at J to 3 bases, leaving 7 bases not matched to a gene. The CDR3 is CASSRLRTSGYEQYF. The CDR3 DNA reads TGTGCCAGCAGCCGACTTAGGACTAGCGGCTACGAGCAGTACTTC.

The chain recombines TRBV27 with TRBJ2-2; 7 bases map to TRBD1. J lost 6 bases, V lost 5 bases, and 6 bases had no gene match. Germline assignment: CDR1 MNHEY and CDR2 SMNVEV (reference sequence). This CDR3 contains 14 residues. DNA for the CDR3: TGTGCCAGCAGTCCTGACAGGGAACCCGGGGAGCTGTTTTTT. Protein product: CASSPDREPGELFF.

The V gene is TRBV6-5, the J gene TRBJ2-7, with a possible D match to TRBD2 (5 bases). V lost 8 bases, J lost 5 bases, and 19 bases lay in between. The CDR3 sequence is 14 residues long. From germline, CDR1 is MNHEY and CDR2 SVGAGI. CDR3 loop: CASLHSDRGNEQYF. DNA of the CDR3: TGTGCCAGCCTCCACTCCGATCGGGGTAACGAGCAGTACTTC.

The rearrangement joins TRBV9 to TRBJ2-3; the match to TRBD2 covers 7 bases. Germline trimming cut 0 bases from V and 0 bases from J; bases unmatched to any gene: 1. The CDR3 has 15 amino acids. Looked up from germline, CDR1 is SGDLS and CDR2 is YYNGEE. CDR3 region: CASSVGSGSTDTQYF. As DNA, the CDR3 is TGTGCCAGCAGCGTAGGTAGCGGGAGCACAGATACGCAGTATTTT. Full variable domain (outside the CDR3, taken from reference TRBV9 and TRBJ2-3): DSGVTQTPKHLITATGQRVTLRCSPRSGDLSVYWYQQSLDQGLQFLIQYYNGEERAKGNILERFSAQQFPDLHSELNLSSLELGDSALYFCASSVGSGSTDTQYFGPGTRLTVL.

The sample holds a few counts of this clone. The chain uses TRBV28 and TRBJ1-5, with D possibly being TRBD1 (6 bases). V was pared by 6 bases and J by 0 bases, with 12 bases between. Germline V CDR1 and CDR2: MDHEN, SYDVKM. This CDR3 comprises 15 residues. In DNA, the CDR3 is TGTGCCAGCAGCGCACAGGGCTATAGCAATCAGCCCCAGCATTTT. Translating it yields CASSAQGYSNQPQHF.

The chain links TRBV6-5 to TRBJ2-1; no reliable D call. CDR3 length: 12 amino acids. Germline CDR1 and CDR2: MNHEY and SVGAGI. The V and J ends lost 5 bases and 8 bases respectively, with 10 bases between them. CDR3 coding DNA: TGTGCCAGCAGTATGAATCGGGATGAGCAGTTCTTC. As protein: CASSMNRDEQFF.

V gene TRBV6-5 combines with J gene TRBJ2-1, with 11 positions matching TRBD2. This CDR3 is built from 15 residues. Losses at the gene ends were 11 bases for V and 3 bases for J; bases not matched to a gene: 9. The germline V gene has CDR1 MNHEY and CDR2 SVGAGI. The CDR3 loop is CASRGGTSGYNEQFF. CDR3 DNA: TGTGCCTCCAGGGGGGGGACTAGCGGCTACAATGAGCAGTTCTTC.

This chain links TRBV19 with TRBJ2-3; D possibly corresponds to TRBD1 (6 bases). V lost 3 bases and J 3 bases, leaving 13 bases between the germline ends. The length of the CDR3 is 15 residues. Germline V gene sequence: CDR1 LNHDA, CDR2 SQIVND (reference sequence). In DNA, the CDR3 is TGTGCCAGTAGTATTTCTCTACAGGGTACAGATACGCAGTATTTT. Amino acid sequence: CASSISLQGTDTQYF.

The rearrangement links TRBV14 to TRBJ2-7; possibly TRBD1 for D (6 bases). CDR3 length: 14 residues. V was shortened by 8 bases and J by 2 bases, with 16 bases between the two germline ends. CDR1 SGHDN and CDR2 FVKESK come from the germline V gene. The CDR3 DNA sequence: TGTGCCAGCTCCCGGCAGGGGCGTGCCTACGAGCAGTACTTC. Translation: CASSRQGRAYEQYF.

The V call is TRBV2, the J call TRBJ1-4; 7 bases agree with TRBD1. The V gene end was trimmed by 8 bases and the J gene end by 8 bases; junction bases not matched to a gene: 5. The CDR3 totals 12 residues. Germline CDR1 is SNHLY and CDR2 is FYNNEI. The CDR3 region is CASAQGGEKLFF. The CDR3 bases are TGTGCCAGCGCCCAGGGGGGCGAAAAACTGTTTTTT.

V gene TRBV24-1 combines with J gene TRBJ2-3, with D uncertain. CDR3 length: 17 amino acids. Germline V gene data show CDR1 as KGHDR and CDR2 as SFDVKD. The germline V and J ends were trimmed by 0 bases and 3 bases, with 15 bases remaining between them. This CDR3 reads CATSDLTDFSGTDTQYF. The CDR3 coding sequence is TGTGCCACCAGTGATTTGACCGATTTCTCGGGTACAGATACGCAGTATTTT.

CDR3 sequence reads: CASSPLGQGAENEQFF. Written as DNA, the CDR3 is TGTGCCAGCAGCCCCTTAGGACAGGGGGCAGAGAATGAGCAGTTCTTC. The chain couples TRBV14 to TRBJ2-1; TRBD1 matches 11 bases. Germline trimming cut 4 bases from V and 7 bases from J; bases unmatched to any gene: 9. This CDR3 contains 16 residues. Germline assignment: CDR1 SGHDN and CDR2 FVKESK.

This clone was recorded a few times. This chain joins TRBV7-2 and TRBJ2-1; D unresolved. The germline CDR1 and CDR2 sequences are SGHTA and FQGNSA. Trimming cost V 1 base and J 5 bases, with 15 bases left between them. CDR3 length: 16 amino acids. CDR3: CASSLDVLVDNNEQFF. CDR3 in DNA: TGTGCCAGCAGCTTAGACGTTTTGGTCGACAACAATGAGCAGTTCTTC.